Reported below is one T cell receptor beta chain. A much larger clone sits a single nucleotide away, making a read error possible. The data stem from a study of tumor-infiltrating lymphocytes in primary liver carcinoma. Study overall: Each of the growths was stage T1-T3 N0M0, extending roughly 4.2 to 11 cm across.

Germline DNA was also extracted, and blood RNA was taken from unsorted whole blood. A four-milliliter peripheral blood sample was collected before surgery. With roughly 540 ng total RNA as template and a constant-region primer, TCR beta cDNA was made. Three nested multiplex PCR rounds, a slightly modified ARM-PCR method, built the TCR beta libraries. Rounds one and two of PCR, each of roughly 11 cycles, were primed with TRBV1-TRBV30 forward primers and a C-beta reverse primer. TCRdb recomputed calls from the multiplex PCR reads with MiXCR, one row per CDR3 protein. The sample has approximately 300,000 distinct CDR3 sequences, roughly 60% seen once; the top ten hold roughly 8.6%. CDR3 length: 13 residues. The germline gives CDR1 SQVTM, CDR2 ANQGSEA. The ends were cut back, 3 bases at V and 5 bases at J, with 12 bases in the middle.

This sequence joins TRBV29-1 and TRBJ2-3; perhaps TRBD2 as D (5 bases). This clonotype was sampled from a man aged 35-49 years with primary liver carcinoma and hepatitis B virus infection. Sequencing was carried out using peripheral blood. CDR3 in amino acids: CSVELRAGDTQYF. The CDR3 DNA sequence: TGCAGCGTTGAGTTGCGCGCGGGAGATACGCAGTATTTT.